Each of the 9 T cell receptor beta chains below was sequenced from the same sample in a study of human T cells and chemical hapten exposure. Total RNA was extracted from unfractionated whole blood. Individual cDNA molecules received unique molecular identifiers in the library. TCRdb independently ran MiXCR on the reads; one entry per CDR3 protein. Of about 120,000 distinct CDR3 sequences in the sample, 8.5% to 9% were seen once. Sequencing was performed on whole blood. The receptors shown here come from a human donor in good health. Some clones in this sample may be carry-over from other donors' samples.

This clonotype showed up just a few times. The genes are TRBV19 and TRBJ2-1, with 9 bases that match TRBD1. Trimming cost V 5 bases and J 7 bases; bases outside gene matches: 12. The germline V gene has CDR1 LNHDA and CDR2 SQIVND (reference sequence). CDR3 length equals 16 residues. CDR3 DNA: TGTGCCAGTAGTGAACCGGACAGGGGCGTTGAGAATGAGCAGTTCTTC. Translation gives CASSEPDRGVENEQFF.

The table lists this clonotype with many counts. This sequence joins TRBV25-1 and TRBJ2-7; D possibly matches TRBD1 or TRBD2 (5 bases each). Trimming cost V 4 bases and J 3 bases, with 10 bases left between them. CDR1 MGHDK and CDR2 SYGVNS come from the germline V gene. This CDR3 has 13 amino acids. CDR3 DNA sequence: TGTGCCAGCAGTGGGGACGTTAGCTACGAGCAGTACTTC. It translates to CASSGDVSYEQYF.

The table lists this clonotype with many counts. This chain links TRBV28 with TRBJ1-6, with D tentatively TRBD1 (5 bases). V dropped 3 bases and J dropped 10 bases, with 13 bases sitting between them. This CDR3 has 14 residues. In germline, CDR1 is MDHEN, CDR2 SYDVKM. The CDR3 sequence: CASSLSGASSPLHF. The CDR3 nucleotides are TGTGCCAGCAGTTTGTCTGGGGCCAGCTCACCCCTCCACTTT.

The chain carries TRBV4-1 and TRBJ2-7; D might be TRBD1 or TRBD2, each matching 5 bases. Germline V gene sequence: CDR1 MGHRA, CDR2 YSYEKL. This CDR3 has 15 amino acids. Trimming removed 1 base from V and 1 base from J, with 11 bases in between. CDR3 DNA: TGCGCCAGCAGCCAAGTCCGGGGCGAGTCCTACGAGCAGTACTTC. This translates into CASSQVRGESYEQYF.

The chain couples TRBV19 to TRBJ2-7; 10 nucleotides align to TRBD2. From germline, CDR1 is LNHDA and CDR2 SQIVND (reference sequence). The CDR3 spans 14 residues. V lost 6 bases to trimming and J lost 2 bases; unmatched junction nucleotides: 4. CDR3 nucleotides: TGTGCCAGTAGCAGGGGACTAGCGACCTACGAGCAGTACTTC. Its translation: CASSRGLATYEQYF.

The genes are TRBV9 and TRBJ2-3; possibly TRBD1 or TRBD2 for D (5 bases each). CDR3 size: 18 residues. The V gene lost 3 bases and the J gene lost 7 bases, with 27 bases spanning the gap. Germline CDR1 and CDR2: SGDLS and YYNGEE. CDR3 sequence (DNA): TGTGCCAGCAGCGCCTCCCCGATGGGGGTGTCGAACCCTTATACGCAGTATTTT. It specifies CASSASPMGVSNPYTQYF.

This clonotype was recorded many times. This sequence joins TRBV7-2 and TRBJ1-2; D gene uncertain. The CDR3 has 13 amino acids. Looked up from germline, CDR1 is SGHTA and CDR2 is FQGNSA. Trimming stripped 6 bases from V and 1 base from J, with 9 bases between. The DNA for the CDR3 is TGTGCCAGCAGTGCAAAGCTTAACTATGGCTACACCTTC. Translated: CASSAKLNYGYTF.

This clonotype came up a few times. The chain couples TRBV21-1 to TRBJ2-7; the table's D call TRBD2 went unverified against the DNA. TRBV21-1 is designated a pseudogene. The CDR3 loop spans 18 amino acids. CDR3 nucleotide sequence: TGTGCCAGCAGCAAAGTCCGGACTAGCGGGAGGGCCCTCCCCGAGCAGTACTTC. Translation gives CASSKVRTSGRALPEQYF.

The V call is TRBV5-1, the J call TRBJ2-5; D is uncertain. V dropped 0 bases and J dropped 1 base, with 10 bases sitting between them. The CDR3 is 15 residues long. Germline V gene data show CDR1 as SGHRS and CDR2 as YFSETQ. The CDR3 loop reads CASSLASLSQETQYF. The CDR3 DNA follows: TGCGCCAGCAGCTTGGCCTCTTTATCCCAAGAGACCCAGTACTTC. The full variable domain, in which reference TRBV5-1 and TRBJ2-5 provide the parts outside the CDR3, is KAGVTQTPRYLIKTRGQQVTLSCSPISGHRSVSWYQQTPGQGLQFLFEYFSETQRNKGNFPGRFSGRQFSNSRSEMNVSTLELGDSALYLCASSLASLSQETQYFGPGTRLLVL.